What follows are 13 T cell receptor beta chains derived from one specimen sequenced in a study of blood T cell repertoires in COVID-19. This table comes from immunoSEQ multiplex PCR, and its TCRdb copy is limited to in-frame clones, with some not included. Here the sample spans about 180,000 clones, about 81% being singletons. The sample consisted of peripheral blood. These TCRs come from a woman older than 75 with COVID-19, enrolled during active disease.

The chain links TRBV3-1 (or the pseudogene TRBV3-2) to TRBJ1-1; TRBD1 matches at 7 bases. The CDR3 contains 13 residues. Looked up from germline, CDR1 is LGHDT and CDR2 is YNNKEL (reference sequence). V was pared by 2 bases and J by 7 bases, with 4 bases of the junction left unmatched. The CDR3 here is CASSQLRDSEAFF. CDR3 in DNA: TGTGCCAGCAGCCAACTCCGGGACAGTGAAGCTTTCTTT.

This clone has only one observation. The gene calls are TRBV28 and TRBJ2-7; weak D call: TRBD1 (6 bases). CDR1 and CDR2 (germline): MDHEN, SYDVKM. Trimming took off 4 bases at V and 6 bases at J, with 19 bases between the two ends. The CDR3 totals 15 residues. CDR3 sequence (DNA): TGTGCCAGCAGTTCCCGGACAGCCTTCTCTGGCGAGCAGTACTTC. Translating gives CASSSRTAFSGEQYF.

The chain employs TRBV20-1 and TRBJ2-7, with 10 bases lining up with TRBD1. In germline, CDR1 is DFQATT, CDR2 SNEGSKA (reference sequence). V lost 3 bases, J lost 4 bases, and 6 bases stayed unmatched. The CDR3 runs to 14 residues. The CDR3 DNA reads as TGCAGTGCTAGTAGAGGGGACAGGGGTTACGAGCAGTACTTC. This sequence encodes CSASRGDRGYEQYF.

The chain recombines TRBV28 with TRBJ2-7; TRBD1 matches at 8 bases. The CDR3 loop spans 11 amino acids. J lost 9 bases, V lost 5 bases, and 3 bases had no gene match. The germline V gene encodes CDR1 MDHEN and CDR2 SYDVKM. CDR3 bases: TGTGCCAGCAGTCTAGGACAGGGGCAGTACTTC. Encoded protein: CASSLGQGQYF.

In its sample, this clone was seen many times. The chain employs TRBV3-1 (or the pseudogene TRBV3-2) and TRBJ2-5, with a weak D call TRBD2 (6 bases). The germline CDR1 and CDR2 sequences are LGHDT and YNNKEL (reference sequence). Trimming took off 1 base at V and 5 bases at J, with 11 bases between the two ends. This CDR3 comprises 14 residues. As DNA, the CDR3 is TGTGCCAGCAGCCAAGCCGGGGGTTCTGAGACCCAGTACTTC. Translation gives CASSQAGGSETQYF.

This clone was found a few times. The chain links TRBV10-3 to TRBJ2-5; 9 bases agree with TRBD1. Losses at the gene ends were 2 bases for V and 9 bases for J; bases not matched to a gene: 7. The CDR3 extends over 14 amino acids. From germline, CDR1 is ENHRY and CDR2 SYGVKD. The CDR3 sequence: CAISEPRDREAQYF. CDR3 sequence (DNA): TGTGCCATCAGTGAGCCCCGGGACAGGGAGGCCCAGTACTTC.

V and J are TRBV7-8 and TRBJ1-2, with D possibly matching TRBD1 (6 bases). The germline V gene has CDR1 SGHVS and CDR2 FQNEAQ. The CDR3 has 13 residues. Trimming stripped 8 bases from V and 5 bases from J, with 15 bases between. For the CDR3, the DNA is TGTGCCAGCGCCACAGGGATGGGTTATGGCTACACCTTC. Translating it yields CASATGMGYGYTF.

The chain is built from TRBV24-1 and TRBJ2-3, with unresolved D. From germline, CDR1 is KGHDR and CDR2 SFDVKD. This CDR3 region has 17 residues. The V end was cut by 3 bases, the J end by 1 base, with 16 bases between. The CDR3: CATSDRSSWARTDTQYF. The CDR3 DNA follows: TGTGCCACCAGTGATCGATCCTCGTGGGCTCGCACAGATACGCAGTATTTT.

This chain connects TRBV29-1 to TRBJ1-4; D ambiguous. CDR1 and CDR2 (germline): SQVTM, ANQGSEA. V was clipped by 6 bases and J by 8 bases, with 19 bases between them. This CDR3 contains 14 residues. The CDR3 loop is CSVAFGGEGEKLFF. CDR3 in DNA: TGCAGCGTGGCCTTTGGCGGCGAGGGAGAAAAACTGTTTTTT.

This rearrangement joins TRBV3-1 (or the pseudogene TRBV3-2) to TRBJ2-1; TRBD1 matches at 7 bases. V shed 6 bases, J shed 6 bases, and the junction held 8 bases outside the gene matches. CDR1 is LGHDT, CDR2 YNNKEL, per germline (reference sequence). CDR3 length equals 14 residues. The CDR3 sequence is CASSLPQGSNEQFF. CDR3 DNA: TGTGCCAGCAGTTTACCACAGGGGTCCAATGAGCAGTTCTTC.

This clone has just one count. The rearrangement joins TRBV12-3 or TRBV12-4 to TRBJ2-5, with TRBD2 as a possible D gene (5 bases). The ends were cut back, 6 bases at V and 5 bases at J, with 7 bases in the middle. CDR3 length equals 11 residues. The CDR3 sequence is CASSRGETQYF. The CDR3 nucleotides are TGTGCCAGCAGCCGAGGGGAGACCCAGTACTTC.

The chain has TRBV19 and TRBJ1-3; D is undetermined. The CDR3 contains 15 residues. Germline assignment: CDR1 LNHDA and CDR2 SQIVND (reference sequence). V lost 1 base and J 1 base, leaving 8 bases between the germline ends. The CDR3 is CASSIVARSGNTIYF. In DNA form, the CDR3 reads TGTGCCAGTAGTATAGTCGCACGGTCTGGAAACACCATATATTTT.

This chain links TRBV6-1 with TRBJ2-7; D may be TRBD1 (6 bases). The V end lost 1 base, the J end lost 2 bases, and 12 bases lay between the germline ends. Germline V gene lookup returns CDR1 MNHNS and CDR2 SASEGT. This CDR3 contains 15 residues. The CDR3 reads CASSEEQGRAYEQYF. DNA of the CDR3: TGTGCCAGCAGTGAAGAACAGGGTCGGGCCTACGAGCAGTACTTC.